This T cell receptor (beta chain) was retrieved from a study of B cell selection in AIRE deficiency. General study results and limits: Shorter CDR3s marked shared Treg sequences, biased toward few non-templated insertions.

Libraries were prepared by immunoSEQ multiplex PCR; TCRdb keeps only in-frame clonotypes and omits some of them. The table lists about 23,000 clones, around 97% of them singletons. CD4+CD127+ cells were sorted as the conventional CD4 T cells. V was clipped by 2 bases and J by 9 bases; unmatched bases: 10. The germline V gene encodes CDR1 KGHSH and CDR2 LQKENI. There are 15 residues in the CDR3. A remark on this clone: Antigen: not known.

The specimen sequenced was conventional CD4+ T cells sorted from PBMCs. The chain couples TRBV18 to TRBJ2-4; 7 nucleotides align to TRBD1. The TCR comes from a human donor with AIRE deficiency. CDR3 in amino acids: CASSPWRQGVSIQYF. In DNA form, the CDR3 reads TGTGCCAGCTCACCATGGCGGCAGGGGGTGAGCATTCAGTACTTC.